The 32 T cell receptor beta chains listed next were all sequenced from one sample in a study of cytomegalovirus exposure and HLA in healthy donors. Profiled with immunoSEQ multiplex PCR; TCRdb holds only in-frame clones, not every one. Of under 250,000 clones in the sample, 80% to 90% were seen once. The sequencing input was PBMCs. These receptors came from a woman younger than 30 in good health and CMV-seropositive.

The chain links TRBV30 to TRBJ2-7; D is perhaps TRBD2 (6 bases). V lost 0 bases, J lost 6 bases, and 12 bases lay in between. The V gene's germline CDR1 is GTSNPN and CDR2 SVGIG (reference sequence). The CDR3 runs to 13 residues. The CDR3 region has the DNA TGTGCCTGGAGTGTAGGAGGGGACGGCGAGCAGTACTTC. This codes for CAWSVGGDGEQYF.

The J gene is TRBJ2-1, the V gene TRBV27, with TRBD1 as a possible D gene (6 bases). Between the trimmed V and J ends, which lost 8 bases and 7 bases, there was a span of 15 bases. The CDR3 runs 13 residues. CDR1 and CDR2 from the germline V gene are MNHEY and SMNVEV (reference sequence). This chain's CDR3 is CASGRSGDNEQFF. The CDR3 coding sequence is TGTGCCAGCGGTAGATCAGGGGATAATGAGCAGTTCTTC.

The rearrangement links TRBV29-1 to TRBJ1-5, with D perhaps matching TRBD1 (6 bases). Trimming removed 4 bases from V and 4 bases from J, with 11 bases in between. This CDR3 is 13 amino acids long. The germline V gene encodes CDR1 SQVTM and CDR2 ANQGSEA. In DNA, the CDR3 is TGCAGCGTTGCCAGGGGAGGGAATCAGCCCCAGCATTTT. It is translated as CSVARGGNQPQHF.

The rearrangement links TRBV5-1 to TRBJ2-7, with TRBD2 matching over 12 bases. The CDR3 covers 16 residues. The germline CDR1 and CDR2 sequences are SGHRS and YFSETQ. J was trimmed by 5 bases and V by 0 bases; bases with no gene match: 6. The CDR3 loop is CASSLAGLAGINEQYF. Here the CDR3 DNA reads TGCGCCAGCAGCTTGGCCGGACTAGCGGGAATCAACGAGCAGTACTTC.

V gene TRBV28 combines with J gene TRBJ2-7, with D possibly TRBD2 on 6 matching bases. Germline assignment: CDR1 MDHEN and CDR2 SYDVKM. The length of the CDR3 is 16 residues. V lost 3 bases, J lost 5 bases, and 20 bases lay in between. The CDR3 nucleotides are TGTGCCAGCAGTTTCTTCGGGAGCAGAATGGTTCACGAGCAGTACTTC. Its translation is CASSFFGSRMVHEQYF.

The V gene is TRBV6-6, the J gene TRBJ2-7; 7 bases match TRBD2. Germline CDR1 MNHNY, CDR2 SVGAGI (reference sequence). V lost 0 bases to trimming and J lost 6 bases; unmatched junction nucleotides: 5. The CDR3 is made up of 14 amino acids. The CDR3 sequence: CASSYSGGSTEQYF. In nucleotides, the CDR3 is TGTGCCAGCAGTTACTCTGGCGGGAGCACCGAGCAGTACTTC.

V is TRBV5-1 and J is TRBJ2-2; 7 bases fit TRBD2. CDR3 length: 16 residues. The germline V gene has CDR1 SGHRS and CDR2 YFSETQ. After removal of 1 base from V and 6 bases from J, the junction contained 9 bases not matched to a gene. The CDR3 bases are TGCGCCAGCAGCTTGACTGGACTAGAGTTTGCCGGGGAGCTGTTTTTT. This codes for CASSLTGLEFAGELFF.

The CDR3 nucleotides read TGTGCCAGCAGGGGGACAGGGGTATATGAGCAGTACTTC. Amino acid sequence: CASRGTGVYEQYF. The V and J genes are TRBV13 and TRBJ2-7, with 10 bases aligning to TRBD1. CDR1 PRHDT and CDR2 FYEKMQ come from the germline V gene (reference sequence). V lost 6 bases and J lost 7; bases outside the gene matches: 6. The CDR3 has 13 residues.

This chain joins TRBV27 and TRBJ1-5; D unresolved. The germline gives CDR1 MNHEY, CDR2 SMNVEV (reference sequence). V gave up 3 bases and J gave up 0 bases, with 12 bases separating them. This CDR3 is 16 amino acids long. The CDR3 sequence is CASSFAGGYSNQPQHF. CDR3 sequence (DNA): TGTGCCAGCAGTTTCGCCGGAGGGTATAGCAATCAGCCCCAGCATTTT.

CDR3 DNA: TGTGCCAGCAGAAGACCGGGTTCGGCCGGGGAGCTGTTTTTT. Protein product: CASRRPGSAGELFF. The chain joins TRBV6-1 to TRBJ2-2; D gene uncertain. The CDR3 runs 14 residues. Germline V gene sequence: CDR1 MNHNS, CDR2 SASEGT. The V and J ends lost 6 bases and 6 bases respectively, with 14 bases between them.

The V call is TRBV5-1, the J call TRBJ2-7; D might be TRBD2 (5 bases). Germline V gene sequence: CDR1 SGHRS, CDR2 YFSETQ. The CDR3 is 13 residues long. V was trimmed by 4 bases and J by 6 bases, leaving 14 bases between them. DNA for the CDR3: TGCGCCAGCAGCGAGGGTTCGTTCGGCGAGCAGTACTTC. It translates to CASSEGSFGEQYF.

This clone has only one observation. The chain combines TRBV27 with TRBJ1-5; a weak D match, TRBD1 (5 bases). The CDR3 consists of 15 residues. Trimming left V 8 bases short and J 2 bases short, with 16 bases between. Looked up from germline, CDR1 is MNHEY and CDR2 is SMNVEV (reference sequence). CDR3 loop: CASRLGQSGNQPQHF. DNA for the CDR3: TGTGCCAGCCGTCTGGGGCAATCGGGCAATCAGCCCCAGCATTTT.

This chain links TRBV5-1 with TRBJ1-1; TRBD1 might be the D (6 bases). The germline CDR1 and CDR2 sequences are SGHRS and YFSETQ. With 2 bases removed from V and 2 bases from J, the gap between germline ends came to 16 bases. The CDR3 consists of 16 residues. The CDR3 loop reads CASSLRRQAGNTEAFF. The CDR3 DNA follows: TGCGCCAGCAGCTTAAGAAGACAGGCGGGTAACACTGAAGCTTTCTTT.

Here the CDR3 DNA reads TGTGCCAGCGCCAGGTTCGACAGGGCGAACACTGAAGCTTTCTTT. It specifies CASARFDRANTEAFF. V gene TRBV6-1 combines with J gene TRBJ1-1; TRBD1 agrees at 7 bases. CDR1 MNHNS and CDR2 SASEGT come from the germline V gene. CDR3 length: 15 amino acids. V lost 8 bases and J lost 1; bases outside the gene matches: 10.

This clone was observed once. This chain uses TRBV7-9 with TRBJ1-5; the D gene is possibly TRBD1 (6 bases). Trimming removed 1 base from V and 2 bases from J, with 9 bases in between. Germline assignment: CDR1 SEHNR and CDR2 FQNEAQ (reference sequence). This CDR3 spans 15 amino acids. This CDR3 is CASSLVGGGNQPQHF. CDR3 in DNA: TGTGCCAGCAGCTTAGTAGGGGGAGGCAATCAGCCCCAGCATTTT.

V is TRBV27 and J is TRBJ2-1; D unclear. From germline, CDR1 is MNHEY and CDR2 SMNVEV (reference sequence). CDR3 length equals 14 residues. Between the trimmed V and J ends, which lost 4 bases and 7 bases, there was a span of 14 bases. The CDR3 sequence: CASSYPTHGNEQFF. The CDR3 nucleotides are TGTGCCAGCAGTTATCCGACCCACGGGAATGAGCAGTTCTTC.

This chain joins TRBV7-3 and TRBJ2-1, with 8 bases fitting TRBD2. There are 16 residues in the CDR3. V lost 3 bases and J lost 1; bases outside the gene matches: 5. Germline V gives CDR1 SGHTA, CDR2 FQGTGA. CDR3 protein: CASSFRGGASYNEQFF. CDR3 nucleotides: TGTGCCAGCAGCTTCCGGGGGGGGGCGTCCTACAATGAGCAGTTCTTC.

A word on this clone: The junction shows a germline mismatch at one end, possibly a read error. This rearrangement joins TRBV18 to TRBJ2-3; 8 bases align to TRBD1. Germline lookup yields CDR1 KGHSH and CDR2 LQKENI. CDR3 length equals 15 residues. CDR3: CASSPGAGGTYTQYF. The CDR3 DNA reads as TGTGCCAGCTCACCAGGGGCAGGGGGCACATATACGCAGTATTTT.

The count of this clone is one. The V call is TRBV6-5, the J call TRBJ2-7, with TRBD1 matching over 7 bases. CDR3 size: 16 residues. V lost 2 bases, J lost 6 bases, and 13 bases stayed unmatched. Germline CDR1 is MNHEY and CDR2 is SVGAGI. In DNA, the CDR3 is TGTGCCAGCAGTTACCGGCGCAGACAGGGAAGGACCGAGCAGTACTTC. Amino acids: CASSYRRRQGRTEQYF.

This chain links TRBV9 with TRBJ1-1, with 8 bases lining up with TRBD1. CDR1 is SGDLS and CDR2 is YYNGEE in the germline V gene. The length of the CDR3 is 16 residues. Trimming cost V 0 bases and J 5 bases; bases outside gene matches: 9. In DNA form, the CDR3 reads TGTGCCAGCAGCGTAGGACAGGGGTCGGTTTTGACTGAAGCTTTCTTT. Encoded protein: CASSVGQGSVLTEAFF.

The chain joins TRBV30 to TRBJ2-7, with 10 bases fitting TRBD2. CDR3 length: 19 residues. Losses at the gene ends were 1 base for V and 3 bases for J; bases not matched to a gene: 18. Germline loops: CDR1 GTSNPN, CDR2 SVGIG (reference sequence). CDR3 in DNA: TGTGCCTGGAGTGAAGGGCTATTTTTCATAGCGGGGGGAAGCTACGAGCAGTACTTC. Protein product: CAWSEGLFFIAGGSYEQYF.

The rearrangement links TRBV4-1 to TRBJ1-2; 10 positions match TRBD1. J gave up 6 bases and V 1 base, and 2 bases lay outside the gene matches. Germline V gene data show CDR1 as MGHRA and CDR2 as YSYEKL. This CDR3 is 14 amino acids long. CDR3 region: CASSQGDRGNGYTF. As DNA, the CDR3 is TGCGCCAGCAGCCAAGGGGACAGGGGAAATGGCTACACCTTC.

The CDR3 coding sequence is TGTGCCAGCAGCCGACTATCAGTCTCCTACGAGCAGTACTTC. Protein product: CASSRLSVSYEQYF. The rearrangement links TRBV6-5 to TRBJ2-7, with a weak D call TRBD2 (5 bases). Trimming stripped 6 bases from V and 0 bases from J, with 12 bases between. Germline values: CDR1 MNHEY, CDR2 SVGAGI. The CDR3 is 14 residues long.

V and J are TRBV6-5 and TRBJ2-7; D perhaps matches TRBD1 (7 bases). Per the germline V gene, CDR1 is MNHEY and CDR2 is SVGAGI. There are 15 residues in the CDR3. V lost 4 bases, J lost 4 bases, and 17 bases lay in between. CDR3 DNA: TGTGCCAGCAGTTCCCGACAGGGAGGCGATTACGAGCAGTACTTC. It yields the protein CASSSRQGGDYEQYF.

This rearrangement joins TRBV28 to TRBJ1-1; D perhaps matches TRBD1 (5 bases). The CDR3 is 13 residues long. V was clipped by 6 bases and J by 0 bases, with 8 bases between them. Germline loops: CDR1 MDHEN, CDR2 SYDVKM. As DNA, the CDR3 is TGTGCCAGCAGCATCAGGGTGAACACTGAAGCTTTCTTT. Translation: CASSIRVNTEAFF.

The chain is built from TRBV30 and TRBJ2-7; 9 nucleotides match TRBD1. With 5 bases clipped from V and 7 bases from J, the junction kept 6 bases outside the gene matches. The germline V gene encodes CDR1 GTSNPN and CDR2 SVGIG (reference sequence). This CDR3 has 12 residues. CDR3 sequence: CAWGDRVDEQYF. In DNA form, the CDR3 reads TGTGCCTGGGGGGACAGGGTAGATGAGCAGTACTTC.

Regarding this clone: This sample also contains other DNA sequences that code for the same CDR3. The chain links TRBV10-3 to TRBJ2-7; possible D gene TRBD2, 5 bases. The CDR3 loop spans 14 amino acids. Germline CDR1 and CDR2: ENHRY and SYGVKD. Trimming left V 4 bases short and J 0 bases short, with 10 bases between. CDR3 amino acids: CAISGTGSSYEQYF. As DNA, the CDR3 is TGTGCCATCAGTGGCACGGGAAGCTCCTACGAGCAGTACTTC.

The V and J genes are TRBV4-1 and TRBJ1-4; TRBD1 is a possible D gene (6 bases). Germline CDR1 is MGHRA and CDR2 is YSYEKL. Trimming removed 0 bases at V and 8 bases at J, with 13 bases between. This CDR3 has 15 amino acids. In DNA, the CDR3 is TGCGCCAGCAGCCAAGATCCGGACAGTTGGGAAAAACTGTTTTTT. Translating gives CASSQDPDSWEKLFF.

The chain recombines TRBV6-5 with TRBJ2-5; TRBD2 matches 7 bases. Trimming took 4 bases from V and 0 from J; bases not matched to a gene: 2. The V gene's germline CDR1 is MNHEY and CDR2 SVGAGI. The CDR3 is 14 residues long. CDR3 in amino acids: CASSFGTNQETQYF. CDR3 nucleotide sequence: TGTGCCAGCAGTTTCGGGACTAACCAAGAGACCCAGTACTTC.

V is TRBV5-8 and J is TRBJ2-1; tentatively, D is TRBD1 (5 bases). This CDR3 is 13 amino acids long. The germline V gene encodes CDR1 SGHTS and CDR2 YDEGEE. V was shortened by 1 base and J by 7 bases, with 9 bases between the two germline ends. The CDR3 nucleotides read TGTGCCAGCAGCTTGAGGGGCTTAAATGAGCAGTTCTTC. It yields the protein CASSLRGLNEQFF.

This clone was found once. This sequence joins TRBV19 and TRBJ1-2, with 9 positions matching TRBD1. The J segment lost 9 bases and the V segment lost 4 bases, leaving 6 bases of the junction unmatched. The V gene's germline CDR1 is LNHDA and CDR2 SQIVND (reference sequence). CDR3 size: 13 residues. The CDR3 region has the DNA TGTGCCAGTAGTACAGGGGACAGGGCACGCTACACCTTC. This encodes CASSTGDRARYTF.

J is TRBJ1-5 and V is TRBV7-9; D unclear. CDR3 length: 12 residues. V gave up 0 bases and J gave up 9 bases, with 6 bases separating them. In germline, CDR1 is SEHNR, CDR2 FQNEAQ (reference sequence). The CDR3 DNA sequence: TGTGCCAGCAGCTTAGCCGCGGCGCCCCAGCATTTT. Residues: CASSLAAAPQHF. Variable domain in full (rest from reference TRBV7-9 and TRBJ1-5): DTGVSQNPRHKITKRGQNVTFRCDPISEHNRLYWYRQTLGQGPEFLTYFQNEAQLEKSRLLSDRFSAERPKGSFSTLEIQRTEQGDSAMYLCASSLAAAPQHFGDGTRLSIL.